The T cell receptor beta chain described here comes from a study of identical twins. The study's findings and limits: Models, which agreed with sharing between unrelated individuals, nonetheless underestimated the out-of-frame TCR alpha sharing seen in monozygotic twins.

TCRdb fed the 5' RACE reads into MiXCR, producing one record per CDR3 protein. The sample shows 700,000 to 950,000 distinct CDR3 sequences, about 12% of them seen only once. About this clonotype: What it binds is unknown.

V lost 6 bases to trimming and J lost 0 bases, with 12 bases between them. The CDR3 is made up of 15 amino acids. Germline V gives CDR1 MNHNS, CDR2 SASEGT. These data also featured in a second study, about yellow fever vaccine responses in identical twins. That paper notes: Twins reportedly appeared to share part of their vaccine T cell response while keeping part individual.

The chain links TRBV6-1 to TRBJ1-5, with a possible D match to TRBD1 (5 bases). The TCR sequence derives from a woman younger than 35 in good health. Source material: PBMCs. The CDR3 nucleotides read TGTGCCAGCAGCCGTACAGGTTTTAGCAATCAGCCCCAGCATTTT. Residues: CASSRTGFSNQPQHF.